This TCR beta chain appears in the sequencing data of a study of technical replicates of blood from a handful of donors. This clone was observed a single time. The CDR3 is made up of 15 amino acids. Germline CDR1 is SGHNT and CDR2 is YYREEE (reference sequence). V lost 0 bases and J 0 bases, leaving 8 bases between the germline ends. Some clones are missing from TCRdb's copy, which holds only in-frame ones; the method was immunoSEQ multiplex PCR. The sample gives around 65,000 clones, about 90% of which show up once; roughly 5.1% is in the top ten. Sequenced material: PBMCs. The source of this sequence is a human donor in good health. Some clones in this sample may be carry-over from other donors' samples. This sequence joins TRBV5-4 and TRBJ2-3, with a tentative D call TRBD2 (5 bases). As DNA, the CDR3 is TGTGCCAGCAGCTTGGCAGCGGCTAGCACAGATACGCAGTATTTT. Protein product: CASSLAAASTDTQYF.